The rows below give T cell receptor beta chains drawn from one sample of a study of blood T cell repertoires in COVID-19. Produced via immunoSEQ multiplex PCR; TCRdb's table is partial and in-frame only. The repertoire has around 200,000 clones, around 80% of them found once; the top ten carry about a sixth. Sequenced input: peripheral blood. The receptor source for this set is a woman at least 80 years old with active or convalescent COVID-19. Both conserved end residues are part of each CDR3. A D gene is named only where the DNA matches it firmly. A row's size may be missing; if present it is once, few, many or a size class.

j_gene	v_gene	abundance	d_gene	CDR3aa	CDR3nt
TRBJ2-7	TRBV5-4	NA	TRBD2	CASSYLGTSGSYEQYF	TGTGCCAGCAGCTACCTTGGGACTAGCGGGTCGTACGAGCAGTACTTC
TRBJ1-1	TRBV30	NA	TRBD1	CAWRGTGEAFF	TGTGCCTGGAGGGGGACAGGGGAAGCTTTCTTT
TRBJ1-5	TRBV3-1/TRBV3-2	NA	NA	CASSQEGLAGKYRNQPQHF	TGTGCCAGCAGCCAAGAAGGGTTGGCGGGGAAGTACCGCAATCAGCCCCAGCATTTT
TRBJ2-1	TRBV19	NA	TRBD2	CASSTAGVRNEQFF	TGTGCCAGTAGTACAGCGGGAGTGCGTAATGAGCAGTTCTTC
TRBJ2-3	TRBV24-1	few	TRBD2	CATSASGSTDTQYF	TGTGCCACCTCAGCTAGCGGGAGCACAGATACGCAGTATTTT
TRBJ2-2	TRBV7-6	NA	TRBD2	CASSFTSGPNTGELFF	TGTGCCAGCAGCTTCACTAGCGGCCCTAACACCGGGGAGCTGTTTTTT
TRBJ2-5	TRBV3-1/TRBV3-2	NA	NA	CASSHRVGLPYF	TGTGCCAGCAGCCACCGTGTGGGCCTCCCGTACTTC
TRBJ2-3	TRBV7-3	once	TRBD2	CASSLEAGGPDTQYF	TGTGCCAGCAGCTTAGAGGCGGGAGGGCCGGATACGCAGTATTTT
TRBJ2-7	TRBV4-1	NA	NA	CASSQVPHSSYEQYF	TGCGCCAGCAGCCAAGTCCCCCATAGCTCCTACGAGCAGTACTTC
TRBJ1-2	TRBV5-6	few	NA	CASSLERTSGYTF	TGTGCCAGCAGCTTGGAACGGACATCTGGCTACACCTTC
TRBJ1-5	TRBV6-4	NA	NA	CASISQVSNQPQHF	TGTGCCAGCATATCACAGGTTAGCAATCAGCCCCAGCATTTT
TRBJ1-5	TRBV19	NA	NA	CASTSGGLGSNQPQHF	NA
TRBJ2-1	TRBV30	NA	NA	CAWRTSPGNEQFF	TGTGCCTGGAGGACTAGTCCAGGCAATGAGCAGTTCTTC
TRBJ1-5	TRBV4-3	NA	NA	CASSQASGVQPQHF	TGCGCCAGCAGCCAAGCCTCAGGGGTTCAGCCCCAGCATTTT
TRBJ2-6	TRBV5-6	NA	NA	CASSLLQTGANVLTF	TGTGCCAGCAGCTTACTCCAAACCGGGGCCAACGTCCTGACTTTC
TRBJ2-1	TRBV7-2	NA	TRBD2	CASSTLAGFEQFF	TGTGCCAGCAGCACCCTAGCGGGATTCGAGCAGTTCTTC
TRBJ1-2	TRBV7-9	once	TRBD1	CASSPGQGYRYTF	TGTGCCAGCAGCCCCGGACAGGGTTATCGCTACACCTTC
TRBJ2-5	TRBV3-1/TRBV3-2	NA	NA	CASSSGPGETQYF	TGTGCCAGCAGCTCGGGCCCAGGGGAGACCCAGTACTTC
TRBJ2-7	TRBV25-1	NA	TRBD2	CASSEAGGVYEQYF	TGTGCCAGCAGTGAAGCGGGAGGGGTCTACGAGCAGTACTTC
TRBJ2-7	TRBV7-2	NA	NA	CASSRWAGSSYEQYF	TGTGCCAGCAGCCGCTGGGCGGGAAGCTCCTACGAGCAGTACTTC
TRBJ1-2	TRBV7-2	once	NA	CASSLGGGFGYTF	TGTGCCAGCAGCTTAGGCGGAGGGTTCGGCTACACCTTC
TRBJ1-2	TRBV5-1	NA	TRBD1	CASSYGTGFDYGYTF	TGCGCCAGCAGCTACGGGACAGGGTTCGACTATGGCTACACCTTC
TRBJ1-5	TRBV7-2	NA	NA	CASSLVTGPGQPQHF	TGTGCCAGCAGCTTAGTAACAGGGCCCGGACAGCCCCAGCATTTT
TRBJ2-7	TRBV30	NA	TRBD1	CAWEQGVQYEQYF	TGTGCCTGGGAACAGGGGGTTCAGTACGAGCAGTACTTC
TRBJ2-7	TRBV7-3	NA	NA	CASSLRRGGEQYF	TGTGCCAGCAGCTTAAGAAGGGGCGGCGAGCAGTACTTC
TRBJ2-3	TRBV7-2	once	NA	CASSLAPLEGTDTQYF	TGTGCCAGCAGCTTAGCCCCACTGGAGGGCACAGATACGCAGTATTTT
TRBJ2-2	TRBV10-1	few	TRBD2	CASSESAVAGGPGTGELFF	TGCGCCAGCAGTGAGTCCGCAGTAGCGGGAGGGCCGGGCACCGGGGAGCTGTTTTTT
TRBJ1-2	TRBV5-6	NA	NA	CASRADKNYGYTF	TGTGCCAGCAGAGCCGACAAAAACTATGGCTACACCTTC
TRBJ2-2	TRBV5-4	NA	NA	CASTPGRAPGELFF	TGTGCCAGCACCCCGGGGAGAGCACCCGGGGAGCTGTTTTTT
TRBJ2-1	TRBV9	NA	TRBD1	CASSVVGTGIGNEQFF	TGTGCCAGCAGCGTAGTTGGGACAGGGATCGGCAATGAGCAGTTCTTC
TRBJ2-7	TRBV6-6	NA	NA	CASSVGSLRGEQYF	TGTGCCAGCAGTGTTGGGTCCCTCCGCGGGGAGCAGTACTTC
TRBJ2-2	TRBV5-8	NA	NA	CASSTRESGELFF	TGTGCCAGCAGCACTAGGGAGTCCGGGGAGCTGTTTTTT
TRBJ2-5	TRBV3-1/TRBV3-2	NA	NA	CASSLTVNWYQETQYF	TGTGCCAGCAGCCTTACAGTTAATTGGTACCAAGAGACCCAGTACTTC
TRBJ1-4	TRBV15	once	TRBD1	CATSSTTGLDEKLFF	TGTGCCACCAGCAGCACGACAGGGTTGGATGAAAAACTGTTTTTT
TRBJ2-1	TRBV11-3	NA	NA	CASSFPLTGSESYNEQFF	TGTGCCAGCAGCTTCCCGCTCACGGGGTCAGAGAGTTACAATGAGCAGTTCTTC
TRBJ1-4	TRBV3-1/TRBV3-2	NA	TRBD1	CASSQDRDRGGEKLFF	TGTGCCAGCAGCCAAGATCGGGACAGGGGTGGGGAAAAACTGTTTTTT
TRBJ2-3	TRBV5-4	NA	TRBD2	CASSPTSGGARAPDTQYF	TGTGCCAGCAGCCCGACTAGCGGGGGGGCCCGGGCCCCAGATACGCAGTATTTT
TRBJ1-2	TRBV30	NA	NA	CAWSPNSYGYTF	TGTGCCTGGAGCCCGAATAGTTATGGCTACACCTTC
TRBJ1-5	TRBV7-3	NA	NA	CASSLPLTEINQPQHF	TGTGCCAGCAGCTTACCCTTGACAGAGATCAATCAGCCCCAGCATTTT
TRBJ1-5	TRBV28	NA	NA	CASRWARLDQPQHF	TGTGCCAGCAGATGGGCTCGCCTGGATCAGCCCCAGCATTTT
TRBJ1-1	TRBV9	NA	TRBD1	CASSAPGGTEAFF	TGTGCCAGCAGCGCCCCAGGGGGAACTGAAGCTTTCTTT
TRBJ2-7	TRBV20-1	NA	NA	CSASGEYEQYF	TGCAGTGCTAGTGGGGAGTACGAGCAGTACTTC
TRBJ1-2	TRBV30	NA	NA	CAWSVIGGGGYTF	TGTGCCTGGAGTGTAATCGGGGGGGGTGGCTACACCTTC
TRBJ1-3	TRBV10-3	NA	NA	CAITNSGNTIYF	TGTGCCATCACCAACTCTGGAAACACCATATATTTT
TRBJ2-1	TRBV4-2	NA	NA	CASSLDRGNYNEQFF	TGTGCCAGCAGTCTTGACCGGGGGAACTACAATGAGCAGTTCTTC
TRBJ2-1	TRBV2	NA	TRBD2	CASRLGLASYEQFF	TGTGCCAGTAGATTGGGACTAGCTTCGTATGAGCAGTTCTTC
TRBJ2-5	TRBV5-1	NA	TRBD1	CASSPLGQGQETQYF	TGCGCCAGCAGCCCTTTGGGACAGGGCCAAGAGACCCAGTACTTC
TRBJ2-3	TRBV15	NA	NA	CATSSDRETVGQYF	TGTGCCACCAGCAGCGATCGGGAAACAGTAGGGCAGTATTTT
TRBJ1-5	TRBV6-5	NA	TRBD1	CASSPGQGGQPQHF	TGTGCCAGCAGTCCTGGACAGGGAGGTCAGCCCCAGCATTTT
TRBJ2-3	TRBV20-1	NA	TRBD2	CSASFTSGTDTQYF	TGCAGTGCTAGTTTTACTAGCGGCACAGATACGCAGTATTTT
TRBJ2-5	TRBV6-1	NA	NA	CASSELGGLETQYF	TGTGCCAGCAGTGAATTGGGGGGATTGGAGACCCAGTACTTC
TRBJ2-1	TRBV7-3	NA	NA	CASSLTGQAYNEQFF	TGTGCCAGCAGCTTAACGGGGCAAGCCTACAATGAGCAGTTCTTC
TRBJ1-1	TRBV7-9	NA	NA	CASSFKFLVNTEAFF	TGTGCCAGCAGCTTCAAGTTCTTAGTCAACACTGAAGCTTTCTTT
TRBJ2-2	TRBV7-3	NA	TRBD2	CASSSQWVAGGPSSGELFF	TGTGCCAGCAGCTCACAGTGGGTAGCGGGAGGGCCCTCATCAGGGGAGCTGTTTTTT
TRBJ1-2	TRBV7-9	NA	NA	CASSHLQDRSNYGYTF	TGTGCCAGCAGCCACCTCCAAGACAGGTCTAACTATGGCTACACCTTC
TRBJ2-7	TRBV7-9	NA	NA	CASSPGLTLDEQYF	TGTGCCAGCAGCCCTGGACTCACGCTGGACGAGCAGTACTTC
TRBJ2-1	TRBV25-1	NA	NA	CASSELGGRVAGNEQFF	TGTGCCAGCAGTGAACTCGGGGGGCGGGTCGCTGGGAATGAGCAGTTCTTC
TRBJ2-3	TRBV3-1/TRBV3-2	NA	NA	CASSQGERRAQYF	TGTGCCAGCAGCCAAGGAGAAAGGCGGGCGCAGTATTTT
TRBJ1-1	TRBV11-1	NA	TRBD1	CASSFRTGSTEAFF	TGTGCCAGCAGCTTCCGGACAGGGAGTACTGAAGCTTTCTTT
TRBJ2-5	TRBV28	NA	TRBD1	CASRNRGRSTETQYF	TGTGCCAGCAGAAACAGGGGGCGAAGTACAGAGACCCAGTACTTC